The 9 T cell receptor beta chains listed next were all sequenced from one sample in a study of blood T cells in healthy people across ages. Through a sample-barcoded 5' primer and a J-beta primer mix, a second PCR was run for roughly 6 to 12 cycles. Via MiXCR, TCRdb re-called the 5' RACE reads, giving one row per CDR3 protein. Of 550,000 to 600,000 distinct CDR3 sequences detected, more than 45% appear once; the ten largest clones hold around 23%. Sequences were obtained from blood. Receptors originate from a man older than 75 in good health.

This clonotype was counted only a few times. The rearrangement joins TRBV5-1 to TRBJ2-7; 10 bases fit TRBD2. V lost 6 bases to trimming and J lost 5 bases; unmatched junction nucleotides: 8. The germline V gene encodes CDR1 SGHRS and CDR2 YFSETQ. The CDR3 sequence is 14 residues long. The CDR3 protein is CASMSTSGSNEQYF. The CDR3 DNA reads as TGCGCCAGCATGTCGACTAGCGGGTCGAACGAGCAGTACTTC.

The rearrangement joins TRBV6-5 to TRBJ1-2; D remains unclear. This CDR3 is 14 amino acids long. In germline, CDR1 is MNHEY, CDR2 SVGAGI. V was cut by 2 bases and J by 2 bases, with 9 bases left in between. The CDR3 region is CASSYARENYGYTF. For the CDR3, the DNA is TGTGCCAGCAGTTACGCGAGAGAGAACTATGGCTACACCTTC.

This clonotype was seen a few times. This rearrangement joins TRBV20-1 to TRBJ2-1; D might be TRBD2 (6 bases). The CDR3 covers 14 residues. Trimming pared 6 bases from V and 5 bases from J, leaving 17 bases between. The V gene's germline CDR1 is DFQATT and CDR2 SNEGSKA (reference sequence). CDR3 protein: CSAPTSSPDNEQFF. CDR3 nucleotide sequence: TGCAGTGCCCCGACTAGTTCCCCCGACAATGAGCAGTTCTTC.

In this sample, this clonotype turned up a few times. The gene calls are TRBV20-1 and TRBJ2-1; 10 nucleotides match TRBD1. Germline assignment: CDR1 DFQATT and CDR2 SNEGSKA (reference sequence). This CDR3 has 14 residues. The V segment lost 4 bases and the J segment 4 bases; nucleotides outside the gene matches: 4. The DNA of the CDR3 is TGCAGTGCTATACCGGGACAGGGGTACAATGAGCAGTTCTTC. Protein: CSAIPGQGYNEQFF.

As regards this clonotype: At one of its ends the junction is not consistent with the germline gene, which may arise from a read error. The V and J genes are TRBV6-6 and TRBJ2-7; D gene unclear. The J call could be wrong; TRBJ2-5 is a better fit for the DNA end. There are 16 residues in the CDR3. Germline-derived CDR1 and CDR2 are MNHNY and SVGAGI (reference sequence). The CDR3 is CASSYSIAGYGETQYF. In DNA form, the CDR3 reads TGCGCCAGCAGTTACTCGATCGCCGGCTACGGGGAGACCCAGTACTTC.

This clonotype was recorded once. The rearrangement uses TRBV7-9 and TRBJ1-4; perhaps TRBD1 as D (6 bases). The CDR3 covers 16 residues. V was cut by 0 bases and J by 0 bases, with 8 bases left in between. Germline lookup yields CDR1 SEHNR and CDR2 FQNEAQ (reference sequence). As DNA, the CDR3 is TGTGCCAGCAGCTTAGCCAGGGGTGCAACTAATGAAAAACTGTTTTTT. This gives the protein CASSLARGATNEKLFF. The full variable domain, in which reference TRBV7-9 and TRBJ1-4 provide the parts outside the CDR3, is DTGVSQNPRHKITKRGQNVTFRCDPISEHNRLYWYRQTLGQGPEFLTYFQNEAQLEKSRLLSDRFSAERPKGSFSTLEIQRTEQGDSAMYLCASSLARGATNEKLFFGSGTQLSVL.

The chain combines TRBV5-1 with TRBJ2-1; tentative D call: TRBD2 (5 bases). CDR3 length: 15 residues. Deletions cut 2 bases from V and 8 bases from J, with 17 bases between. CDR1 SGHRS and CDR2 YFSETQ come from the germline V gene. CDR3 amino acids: CASSLRREGRDEQFF. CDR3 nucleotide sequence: TGCGCCAGCAGCTTAAGGCGAGAGGGTAGGGATGAGCAGTTCTTC.

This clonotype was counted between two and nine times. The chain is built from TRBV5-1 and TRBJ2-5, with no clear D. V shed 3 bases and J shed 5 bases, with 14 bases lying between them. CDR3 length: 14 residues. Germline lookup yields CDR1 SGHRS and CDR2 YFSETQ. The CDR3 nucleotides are TGCGCCAGCAGCTCGGCCTTGGCGCGTGAGACCCAGTACTTC. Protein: CASSSALARETQYF.

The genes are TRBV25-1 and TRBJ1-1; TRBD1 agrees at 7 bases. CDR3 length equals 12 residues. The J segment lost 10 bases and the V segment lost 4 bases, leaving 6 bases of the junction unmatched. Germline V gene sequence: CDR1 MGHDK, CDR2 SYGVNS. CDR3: CASSAATGRAFF. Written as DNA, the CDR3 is TGTGCCAGCAGTGCTGCGACAGGGAGAGCTTTCTTT.